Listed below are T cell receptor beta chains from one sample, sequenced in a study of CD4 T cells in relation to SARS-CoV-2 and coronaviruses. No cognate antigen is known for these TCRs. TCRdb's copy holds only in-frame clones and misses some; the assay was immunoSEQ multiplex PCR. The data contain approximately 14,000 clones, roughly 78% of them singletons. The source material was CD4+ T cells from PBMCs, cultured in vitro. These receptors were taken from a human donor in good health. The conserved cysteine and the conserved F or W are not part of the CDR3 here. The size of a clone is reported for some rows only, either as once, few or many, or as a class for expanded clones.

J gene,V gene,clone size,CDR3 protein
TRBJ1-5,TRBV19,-,ASSIPGQVLINQPQH
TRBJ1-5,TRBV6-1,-,ASSDGNQPQH
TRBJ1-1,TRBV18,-,ASSPVGRRNTEAF
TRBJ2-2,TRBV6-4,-,ASSRTSGTTGELF
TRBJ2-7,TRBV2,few,ASSGHRDGYEQY
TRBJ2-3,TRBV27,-,ASSKNSGRGVDTQY
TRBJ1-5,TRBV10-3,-,AISESGGANQPQH
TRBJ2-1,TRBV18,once,ASSPTTGTSSYNEQF
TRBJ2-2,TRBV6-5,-,ASSYQGGAGELF
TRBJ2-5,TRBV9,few,ASSVVAGSQETQY
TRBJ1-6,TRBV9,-,ASSVGTVGNSPLH
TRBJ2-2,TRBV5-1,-,ASSLASELITGELF
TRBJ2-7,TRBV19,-,ASSNGRGSYEQY
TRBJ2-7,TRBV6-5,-,ASRQTLLVYEQY
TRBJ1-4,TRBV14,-,ASSMTDPNEKLF
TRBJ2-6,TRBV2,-,ASSAGISGANVLT
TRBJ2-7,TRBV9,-,ASSVRALAGAYEQY
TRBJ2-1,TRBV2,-,ASRNRGTYNEQF
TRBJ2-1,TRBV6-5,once,ASSYSLAGTYNEQF
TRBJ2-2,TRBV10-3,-,AISARDRGTGELF
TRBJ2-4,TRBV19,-,ASSSGQGIAIQY
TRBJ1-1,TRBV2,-,ASGMGQNTEAF
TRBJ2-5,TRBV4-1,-,ASSQVAGGASGPQETQY
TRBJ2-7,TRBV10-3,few,AIATGDAYEQY
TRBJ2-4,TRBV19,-,ASSILAKNIQY
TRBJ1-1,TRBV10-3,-,AISESVGQGYTEAF
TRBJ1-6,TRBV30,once,AWSVVDRDNSPLH
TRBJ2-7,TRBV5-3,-,ARSLLPYKGY
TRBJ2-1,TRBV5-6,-,ASSPVSGGSYNEQF
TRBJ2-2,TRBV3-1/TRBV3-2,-,ASSHADTGELF
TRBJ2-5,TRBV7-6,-,ASSGGTGLGQTQY
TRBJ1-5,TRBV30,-,AWSVSVSGSQPQH
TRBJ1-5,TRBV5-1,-,ASSLGVAGGGQPQH
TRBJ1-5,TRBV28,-,ASSPGTGYQPQH
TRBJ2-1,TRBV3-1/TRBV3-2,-,ASSQIFRLAGIYNEQF
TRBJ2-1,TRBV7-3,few,ASSLRGLEYNEQF
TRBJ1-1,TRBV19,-,ASSPQGGNTEAF
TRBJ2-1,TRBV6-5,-,ASVLGTGPYNEQF
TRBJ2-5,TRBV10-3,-,AISVRSGQTETQY
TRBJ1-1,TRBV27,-,ATCSTPWDTEAF
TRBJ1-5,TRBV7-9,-,ASSIDRINQPQH
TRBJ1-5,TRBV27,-,ASSPDGEGNQPQH